This T cell receptor beta chain was sequenced in a study of shared clonotypes between healthy human individuals. Several immunoSEQ plates held equal portions of the genomic DNA taken from each subset. Generated by immunoSEQ multiplex PCR, the TCRdb table keeps only in-frame clones and is missing some. The data contain roughly 2.2 million clones, under 95% of them seen just once; the ten biggest clones take up around 0.4%. Notes on the study in general: Across subsets, estimated richness was generally greater for naive than for memory populations. Owing to a small donor count, the genetic and exposure-history diversity represented was limited. Sample collection involved blood only; tissue repertoires are likely different.

CDR3 size: 13 residues. V was cut by 6 bases and J by 2 bases, with 10 bases left in between. Germline V lookup: CDR1 MDHEN, CDR2 SYDVKM. A word on this clone: As yet, its antigen is unknown. Other DNA variants within this sample encode the same CDR3.

This TCR derives from a man aged 18 to 29 in good health. Some clones in this sample may be carry-over from other donors' samples. Source material: naive CD4+ T cells from PBMCs. As for subset: CD45RA+ positively selected. The rearrangement uses TRBV28 and TRBJ1-2; D might be TRBD1 (6 bases). The CDR3 coding sequence is TGTGCCAGCAGCCGGGGGGCAAACTATGGCTACACCTTC. This codes for CASSRGANYGYTF.